This T cell receptor beta chain emerged from a study of shared clonotypes between healthy human individuals. Study results and limitations: Limitation of the genetic and exposure-history diversity represented came from the few donors.

Deep was the level used in running the assay. TCRdb keeps only in-frame clones here, not all; method: immunoSEQ multiplex PCR. This table has 170,000 or so clones, approximately 61% appearing once. About this clone: Its antigen is not identified.

Negatively enriched CD4+ T cells were divided by CD45RA into naive and memory. This clonotype originated in a man between 25 and 39 years old in good health. The sequenced sample consisted of memory CD4+ T cells sorted from blood. Subset specified: CD45RA-negative fraction.

The CDR3 is CASSPPDSNQPQHF. The CDR3 DNA reads as TGTGCCAGCTCACCACCCGACAGCAATCAGCCCCAGCATTTT. This chain connects TRBV18 to TRBJ1-5, with D hard to call. The germline CDR1 and CDR2 sequences are KGHSH and LQKENI. Trimming shortened V by 0 bases and J by 1 base, and 4 bases separated the two germline ends. This CDR3 has 14 amino acids.